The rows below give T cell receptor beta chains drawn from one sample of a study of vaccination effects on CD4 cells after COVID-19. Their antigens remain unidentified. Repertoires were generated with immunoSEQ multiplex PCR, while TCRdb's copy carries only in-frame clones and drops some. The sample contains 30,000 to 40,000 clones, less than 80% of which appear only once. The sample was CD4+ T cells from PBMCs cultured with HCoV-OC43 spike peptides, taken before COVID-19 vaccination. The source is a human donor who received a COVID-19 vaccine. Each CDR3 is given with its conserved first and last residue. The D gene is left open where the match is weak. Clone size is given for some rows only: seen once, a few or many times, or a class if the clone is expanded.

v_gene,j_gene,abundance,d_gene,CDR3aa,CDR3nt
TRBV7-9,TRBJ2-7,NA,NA,CASSSSPPISASYEQYF,TGTGCCAGCAGCTCTAGCCCCCCAATAAGCGCGAGCTACGAGCAGTACTTC
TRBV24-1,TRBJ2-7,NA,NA,CATSDSGTFYEQYF,TGTGCCACCAGTGATTCCGGGACCTTCTACGAGCAGTACTTC
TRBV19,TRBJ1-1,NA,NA,CASSTGALNTEAFF,TGTGCCAGTAGTACGGGGGCCCTGAACACTGAAGCTTTCTTT
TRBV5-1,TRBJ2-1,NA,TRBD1,CASSPGQGAYNEQFF,TGCGCCAGCAGTCCGGGACAGGGGGCCTACAATGAGCAGTTCTTC
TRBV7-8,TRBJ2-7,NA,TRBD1,CASSAQSQGARYEQYF,TGTGCCAGCAGCGCCCAGTCCCAGGGGGCTAGGTACGAGCAGTACTTC
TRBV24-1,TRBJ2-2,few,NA,CATSARRTSNTGELFF,TGTGCCACCAGTGCTCGCAGGACTTCGAACACCGGGGAGCTGTTTTTT
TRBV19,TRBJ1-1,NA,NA,CASTGSGRMNTEAFF,TGTGCCAGTACCGGCAGTGGCAGAATGAACACTGAAGCTTTCTTT
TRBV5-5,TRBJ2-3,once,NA,CASSPTGRIEDTQYF,TGTGCCAGCAGCCCAACGGGACGGATCGAAGATACGCAGTATTTT
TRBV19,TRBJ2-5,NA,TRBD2,CASSIDQMGLAGQETQYF,TGTGCCAGTAGTATAGATCAGATGGGTCTAGCGGGGCAAGAGACCCAGTACTTC
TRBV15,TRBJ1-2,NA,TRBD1,CATSRDRNYGYTF,TGTGCCACCAGCAGGGACAGGAACTATGGCTACACCTTC
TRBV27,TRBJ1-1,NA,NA,CASSPSPVRNTEAFF,TGTGCCAGCAGTCCATCCCCGGTCAGGAACACTGAAGCTTTCTTT
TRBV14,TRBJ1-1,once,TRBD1,CASSQRTGRSTEAFF,TGTGCCAGCAGCCAGAGGACAGGGCGGAGCACTGAAGCTTTCTTT
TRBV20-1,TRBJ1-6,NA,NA,CSARPGRHF,TGCAGTGCTCGTCCGGGACGGCACTTT
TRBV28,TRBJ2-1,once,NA,CASSLSQGIWGQFF,TGTGCCAGCAGTTTATCGCAGGGGATCTGGGGGCAGTTCTTC
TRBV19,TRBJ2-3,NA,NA,CASRDQGRGQYF,TGTGCCAGTAGGGATCAGGGTCGGGGGCAGTATTTT
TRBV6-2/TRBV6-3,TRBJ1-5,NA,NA,CASSDRINQPQHF,TGTGCCAGCAGTGACAGGATCAATCAGCCCCAGCATTTT
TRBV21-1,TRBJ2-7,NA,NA,CASSPPTPVYEQYF,TGTGCCAGCAGCCCCCCGACGCCCGTCTACGAGCAGTACTTC
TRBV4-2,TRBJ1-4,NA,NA,CASSQDYRGVGEKLFF,TGTGCCAGCAGCCAAGATTACAGAGGGGTTGGAGAAAAACTGTTTTTT
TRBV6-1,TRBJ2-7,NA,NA,CASSEFRGVYEQYF,TGTGCCAGCAGTGAATTTCGCGGAGTCTACGAGCAGTACTTC
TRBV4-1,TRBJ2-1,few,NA,CASSQVGRGSYNEQFF,TGCGCCAGCAGCCAAGTAGGCAGGGGCTCCTACAATGAGCAGTTCTTC
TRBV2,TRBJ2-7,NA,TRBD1,CASSEEKTGKQYF,TGTGCCAGCAGTGAAGAAAAGACAGGGAAGCAGTACTTC
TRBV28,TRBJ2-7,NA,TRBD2,CASSPSSGYSSEQYF,TGTGCCAGCAGTCCCTCTAGCGGGTATTCGAGTGAGCAGTACTTC
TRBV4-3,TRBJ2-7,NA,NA,CASSQDNEQYF,TGCGCCAGCAGCCAAGATAACGAGCAGTACTTC
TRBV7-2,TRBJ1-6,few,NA,CASSLGQTNSPLHF,TGTGCCAGCAGCCTAGGACAGACTAATTCACCCCTCCACTTT
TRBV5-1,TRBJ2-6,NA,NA,CASSQSPLGSGANVLTF,TGCGCCAGCAGCCAGTCCCCCTTGGGATCTGGGGCCAACGTCCTGACTTTC
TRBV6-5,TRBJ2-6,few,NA,CASSYSESGANVLTF,TGTGCCAGCAGTTATTCGGAATCTGGGGCCAACGTCCTGACTTTC
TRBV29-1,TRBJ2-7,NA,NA,CSVGEGPYEQYF,TGCAGCGTTGGTGAGGGACCCTACGAGCAGTACTTC
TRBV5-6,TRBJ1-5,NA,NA,CASSLRSGYEPQHF,TGTGCCAGCAGCTTGAGGTCAGGGTACGAGCCCCAGCATTTT
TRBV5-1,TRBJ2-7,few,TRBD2,CASSFPQGLAGGSEQYF,TGCGCCAGCAGCTTCCCACAGGGACTAGCGGGAGGATCCGAGCAGTACTTC
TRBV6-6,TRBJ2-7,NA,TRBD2,CASSYPGGRQHEQYF,TGTGCCAGCAGTTACCCGGGAGGGAGGCAGCACGAGCAGTACTTC
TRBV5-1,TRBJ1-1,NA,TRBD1,CASSLEGAGRAFF,TGCGCCAGCAGCTTGGAGGGGGCCGGTAGGGCTTTCTTT
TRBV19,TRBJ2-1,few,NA,CASSGRGYNEQFF,TGTGCCAGTAGTGGGCGGGGTTACAATGAGCAGTTCTTC
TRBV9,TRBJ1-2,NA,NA,CASSVERGGYTF,TGTGCCAGCAGCGTAGAACGGGGAGGCTACACCTTC
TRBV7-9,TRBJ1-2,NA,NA,CASSFPRFYGYTF,TGTGCCAGCAGCTTTCCCCGGTTCTATGGCTACACCTTC
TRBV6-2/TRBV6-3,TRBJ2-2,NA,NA,CASSYGLNTGELFF,TGTGCCAGCAGTTACGGGCTAAACACCGGGGAGCTGTTTTTT
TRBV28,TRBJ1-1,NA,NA,CASRQSTEAFF,TGTGCCAGTCGACAGTCCACTGAAGCTTTCTTT
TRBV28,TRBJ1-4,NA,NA,CASMGGQPNEKLFF,TGTGCCAGCATGGGAGGACAGCCGAATGAAAAACTGTTTTTT
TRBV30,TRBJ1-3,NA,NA,CAWSVQRGGNTIYF,TGTGCCTGGAGTGTACAAAGGGGTGGAAACACCATATATTTT
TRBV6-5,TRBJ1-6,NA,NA,CASITGSYNSPLHF,TGTGCCAGCATAACGGGCTCCTATAATTCACCCCTCCACTTT
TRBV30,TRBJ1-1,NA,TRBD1,CAWSVTGTGSDTEAFF,TGTGCCTGGAGTGTAACCGGGACAGGGAGTGACACTGAAGCTTTCTTT
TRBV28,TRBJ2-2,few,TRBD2,CASKTGLAGNTGELFF,TGTGCCAGCAAAACAGGACTAGCGGGTAACACCGGGGAGCTGTTTTTT
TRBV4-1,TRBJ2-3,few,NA,CASSRAGIDTQYF,TGCGCCAGCAGCCGAGCCGGGATAGATACGCAGTATTTT
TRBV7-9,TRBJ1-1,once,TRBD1,CASSLAVGQTEAFF,TGTGCCAGCAGCTTAGCGGTGGGACAGACTGAAGCTTTCTTT
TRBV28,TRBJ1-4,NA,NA,CASSLSLLQGRTEKLFF,TGTGCCAGCAGTTTATCCCTCTTACAGGGTAGAACCGAAAAACTGTTTTTT
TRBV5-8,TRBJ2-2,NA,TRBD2,CASSRGLAGGPITGELFF,TGTGCCAGCAGCCGCGGACTAGCGGGAGGGCCAATAACCGGGGAGCTGTTTTTT
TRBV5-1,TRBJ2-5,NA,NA,CASSPGTRRETQYF,TGCGCCAGCAGCCCGGGGACGCGACGAGAGACCCAGTACTTC
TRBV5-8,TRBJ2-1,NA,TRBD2,CASSLVKLAGPASSYNEQFF,TGTGCCAGCAGCTTGGTGAAACTAGCGGGCCCCGCCAGCTCCTACAATGAGCAGTTCTTC
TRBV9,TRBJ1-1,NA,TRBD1,CASSVLTGGTEAFF,TGTGCCAGCAGCGTGCTCACAGGGGGCACTGAAGCTTTCTTT
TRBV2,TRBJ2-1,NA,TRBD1,CASRVDRGSYNEQFF,TGTGCCAGCAGGGTAGACAGGGGGTCCTACAATGAGCAGTTCTTC
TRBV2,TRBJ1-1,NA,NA,CASRFNREVNTEAFF,TGTGCCAGCAGGTTCAACAGGGAAGTGAACACTGAAGCTTTCTTT
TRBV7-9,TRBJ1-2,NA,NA,CASNRGSDNYGYTF,TGTGCCAGCAACCGGGGAAGCGATAACTATGGCTACACCTTC